This T cell receptor beta chain derives from a study of cytotoxic CD8 clonotypes in ibrutinib-treated CLL. Across the whole study: Overall, approximately 25 responses were partial and 2 complete; following median roughly 68 months, 14 patients stayed remitted and approximately 12 progressed. On average, each sample had about 250,000 productive templates and tens of thousands of productive rearrangements. General study findings and limits: Upon ibrutinib response clonality rose, and upon progression it fell back toward baseline. Public clonotypes proved infrequent, and on treatment they shrank or remained steady.

For this clone: Its antigen is as yet unknown.

The CDR3 spans 17 residues. The germline gives CDR1 ENHRY, CDR2 SYGVKD. V was pared by 4 bases and J by 0 bases, with 15 bases between. Using immunoSEQ multiplex PCR, the repertoire was profiled, and TCRdb retains in-frame clones only, with some absent. The sample has about 120,000 clones, 70% to 90% seen once; the top ten hold about 1.9%. The clonotype comes from a human donor with chronic lymphocytic leukemia. Here the sequenced sample was PBMCs, taken after 24 months of ibrutinib treatment. V gene TRBV10-3 combines with J gene TRBJ2-2; possibly TRBD1 for D (6 bases). The CDR3 loop is CAISATQGYANTGELFF. The CDR3 DNA sequence: TGTGCCATCAGTGCTACACAGGGTTACGCGAACACCGGGGAGCTGTTTTTT.